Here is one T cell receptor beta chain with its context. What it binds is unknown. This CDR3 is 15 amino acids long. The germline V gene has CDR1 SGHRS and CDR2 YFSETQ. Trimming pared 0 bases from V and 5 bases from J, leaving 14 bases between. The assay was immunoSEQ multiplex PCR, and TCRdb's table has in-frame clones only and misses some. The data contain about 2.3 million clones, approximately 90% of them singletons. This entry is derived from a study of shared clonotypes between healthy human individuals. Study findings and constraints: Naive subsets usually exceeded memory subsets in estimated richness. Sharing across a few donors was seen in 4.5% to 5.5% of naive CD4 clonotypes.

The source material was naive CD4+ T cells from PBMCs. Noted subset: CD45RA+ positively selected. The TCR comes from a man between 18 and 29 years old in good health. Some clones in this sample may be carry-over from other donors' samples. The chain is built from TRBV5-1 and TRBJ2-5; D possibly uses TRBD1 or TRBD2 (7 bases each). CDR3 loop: CASSLVGTAGETQYF. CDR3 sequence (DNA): TGCGCCAGCAGCTTGGTCGGGACAGCGGGGGAGACCCAGTACTTC.